This paragraph covers one T cell receptor (beta chain) sequence. Roughly 0.45 to 1 ug RNA was reverse transcribed with random hexamers. Amplification of TCR beta CDR3 was carried out by immunoSEQ multiplex PCR, which covered 54 Vbeta and 13 Jbeta segments. TCRdb passed the immunoSEQ multiplex PCR reads through MiXCR, listing each CDR3 protein once. The data hold around 130,000 distinct CDR3 sequences, with about 90% observed a single time. The sample belongs to a study of CD8 T cells in Susac syndrome. Germline CDR1 is MNHEY and CDR2 is SMNVEV (reference sequence). This CDR3 region has 14 residues. V gave up 2 bases and J gave up 2 bases, with 10 bases separating them.

The receptor's source is a human donor with multiple sclerosis. The chain joins TRBV27 to TRBJ2-7; D perhaps matches TRBD1 (5 bases). Sequenced material: CD8+ T cells from PBMCs. The CDR3 is CASSLPQVPYEQYF. Written as DNA, the CDR3 is TGTGCCAGCAGTTTACCACAGGTCCCCTACGAGCAGTACTTC.